Listed below are T cell receptor beta chains from one sample, sequenced in a study of T cell repertoires in cytomegalovirus infection. Which antigens these TCRs recognize remains unknown. TCRdb recomputed calls from the reads with MiXCR, one row per CDR3 protein. The profile shows more than 300,000 distinct CDR3 sequences, roughly 34% of them singletons. The sample here was cultured PBMCs, taken from culture after CMV antigen stimulation. These receptors were taken from a human donor in good health (CMV status not recorded). Some clones in this sample may be carry-over from other donors' samples. Both conserved end residues are part of each CDR3. D genes are given only for firm matches. A clone size is listed for some rows: how often the clone was seen (once, few, many), or a class if it is expanded.

TRBD2 TRBJ2-1 . TRBV19 CASSQRTSLPYNEQFF TGTGCCAGTAGTCAGAGGACTAGCCTACCCTACAATGAGCAGTTCTTC
. TRBJ2-2 . TRBV12-3/TRBV12-4 CASSHLGGSTGELFF TGTGCCAGCAGCCATCTTGGGGGTTCCACCGGGGAGCTGTTTTTT
TRBD1 TRBJ2-4 . TRBV6-6 CASSYPGQGNKNIQYF TGTGCCAGCAGTTACCCGGGACAGGGGAACAAAAACATTCAGTACTTC
. TRBJ1-6 . TRBV9 CASSVGWGLVGSPLHF TGTGCCAGCAGCGTAGGATGGGGTTTGGTCGGATCACCCCTCCACTTT
. TRBJ2-5 few TRBV7-2 CASSRGGSDLETQYF TGTGCCAGCAGCCGTGGTGGGAGTGACCTTGAGACCCAGTACTTC
. TRBJ2-3 . TRBV7-2 CASSGMILGATDTQYF TGTGCCAGCAGCGGGATGATTCTGGGAGCTACAGATACGCAGTATTTT
. TRBJ2-3 . TRBV18 CASSPNSGGTDTQYF TGTGCCAGCTCCCCGAATTCAGGGGGCACAGATACGCAGTATTTT
. TRBJ2-1 . TRBV15 CATSRDPRTNYNEQFF TGTGCCACCAGCAGAGATCCCCGGACAAACTACAATGAGCAGTTCTTC
TRBD2 TRBJ2-1 . TRBV7-2 CASSLSASGRAQFSEQFF TGTGCCAGCAGCTTAAGTGCGAGCGGGAGGGCCCAATTTAGTGAGCAGTTCTTC
TRBD1 TRBJ2-7 . TRBV28 CASSSGQGSEQYF TGTGCCAGCAGTTCGGGACAGGGTTCCGAGCAGTACTTC
. TRBJ1-2 . TRBV4-1 CASSPLWGANYGYTF TGCGCCAGCAGCCCGCTGTGGGGAGCTAACTATGGCTACACCTTC
. TRBJ2-1 few TRBV11-2 CASSLGGAGGEQFF TGTGCCAGCAGCTTAGGAGGTGCTGGGGGGGAGCAGTTCTTC
. TRBJ2-3 . TRBV29-1 CSVEGNREYNTDTQYF TGCAGCGTTGAAGGGAACCGGGAGTACAACACAGATACGCAGTATTTT
. TRBJ2-1 few TRBV20-1 CSAAPFRTNNEQFF TGCAGTGCTGCCCCGTTCAGAACCAACAATGAGCAGTTCTTC
TRBD2 TRBJ2-1 . TRBV7-6 CASSQLAVSYNEQFF TGTGCCAGCAGCCAACTAGCGGTTTCCTACAATGAGCAGTTCTTC
TRBD2 TRBJ2-4 . TRBV12-3/TRBV12-4 CASTFGLAGVSAVSKNIQYF TGTGCCAGCACCTTCGGACTAGCGGGAGTAAGTGCGGTGTCCAAAAACATTCAGTACTTC
. TRBJ1-5 few TRBV6-2/TRBV6-3 CASSPWSNQPQHF TGTGCCAGCAGTCCGTGGAGCAATCAGCCCCAGCATTTT
TRBD2 TRBJ2-5 . TRBV7-2 CASSSGIAGVVPETQYF TGTGCCAGCAGCTCCGGTATAGCGGGAGTGGTCCCAGAGACCCAGTACTTC
TRBD2 TRBJ2-7 . TRBV6-5 CASSPPASGKVRRFSEQYF TGTGCCAGCAGCCCCCCGGCTAGCGGGAAGGTCCGCCGTTTTAGCGAGCAGTACTTC
. TRBJ2-1 few TRBV6-5 CASRGGLTESSYNEQFF TGTGCCAGCAGGGGGGGTTTAACGGAGAGCTCCTACAATGAGCAGTTCTTC
TRBD1 TRBJ1-2 . TRBV27 CASSLSGQGGNYGYTF TGTGCCAGCAGTTTAAGTGGACAGGGGGGAAACTATGGCTACACCTTC
TRBD1 TRBJ1-5 . TRBV5-5 CASSLSPGGRSQPQHF TGTGCCAGCAGCTTGTCCCCAGGGGGTAGAAGTCAGCCCCAGCATTTT
TRBD2 TRBJ2-2 . TRBV20-1 CSARSGSPTGELFF TGCAGTGCTAGAAGCGGGAGTCCTACCGGGGAGCTGTTTTTT
. TRBJ2-1 . TRBV5-1 CASSLMWDNGNEQFF TGCGCCAGCAGCTTGATGTGGGATAACGGCAATGAGCAGTTCTTC
TRBD1 TRBJ1-2 few TRBV27 CASSPGTGARGYTF TGTGCCAGCAGTCCCGGGACAGGGGCTCGCGGCTACACCTTC
. TRBJ2-7 . TRBV7-2 CASSLLISYEQYF TGTGCCAGCAGCTTATTGATCTCCTACGAGCAGTACTTC
TRBD1 TRBJ1-2 . TRBV6-2/TRBV6-3 CASSPLGTGDYSYTF TGTGCCAGCAGTCCTCTCGGGACAGGGGACTATAGCTACACCTTC
. TRBJ1-2 few TRBV18 CASSPSRDLGYTF TGTGCCAGCTCACCAAGCAGAGATCTTGGCTACACCTTC
. TRBJ2-1 few TRBV18 CASSPTAGDNEQFF TGTGCCAGCTCACCAACCGCAGGGGACAATGAGCAGTTCTTC
TRBD2 TRBJ2-1 . TRBV7-2 CASSATSGGGIEQFF TGTGCCAGCAGCGCTACTAGCGGGGGGGGGATTGAGCAGTTCTTC
TRBD2 TRBJ2-1 . TRBV20-1 CSAAGTSRYNEQFF TGCAGTGCTGCGGGGACTAGCAGATACAATGAGCAGTTCTTC
TRBD1 TRBJ2-1 . TRBV30 CAWTPGQTYNEQFF TGTGCCTGGACCCCGGGACAGACCTACAATGAGCAGTTCTTC
. TRBJ1-1 few TRBV7-9 CASSETGTTMNTEAFF TGTGCCAGCAGCGAGACCGGGACAACCATGAACACTGAAGCTTTCTTT
. TRBJ1-2 few TRBV28 CASTTGNYGYTF TGTGCCAGCACTACTGGGAACTATGGCTACACCTTC
TRBD2 TRBJ2-1 . TRBV11-1 CASSRTSGSLREQFF TGTGCCAGCAGCCGGACTAGCGGGAGTTTAAGAGAGCAGTTCTTC
TRBD1 TRBJ1-1 many TRBV4-1 CASSRPVTGVDTEAFF TGCGCCAGCAGCCGACCCGTGACAGGGGTGGACACTGAAGCTTTCTTT
. TRBJ1-4 few TRBV7-6 CASSLGWGMRRSNNEKLFF TGTGCCAGCAGCTTAGGATGGGGCATGCGGAGAAGCAATAATGAAAAACTGTTTTTT
. TRBJ2-5 . TRBV20-1 CSANYRVLQETQYF TGCAGTGCTAATTACAGGGTTCTCCAAGAGACCCAGTACTTC
. TRBJ2-1 few TRBV12-5 CASGGSALGTVF TGTGCTAGTGGTGGGAGCGCCCTCGGCACGGTATTC
TRBD1 TRBJ2-3 few TRBV4-1 CASSPRQGDIRSVDTQYF TGCGCCAGCAGCCCCCGACAGGGCGATATAAGAAGTGTCGATACGCAGTATTTT
. TRBJ1-2 . TRBV20-1 CSARDKTGQDGYTF TGCAGTGCTAGAGATAAAACAGGGCAGGATGGCTACACCTTC